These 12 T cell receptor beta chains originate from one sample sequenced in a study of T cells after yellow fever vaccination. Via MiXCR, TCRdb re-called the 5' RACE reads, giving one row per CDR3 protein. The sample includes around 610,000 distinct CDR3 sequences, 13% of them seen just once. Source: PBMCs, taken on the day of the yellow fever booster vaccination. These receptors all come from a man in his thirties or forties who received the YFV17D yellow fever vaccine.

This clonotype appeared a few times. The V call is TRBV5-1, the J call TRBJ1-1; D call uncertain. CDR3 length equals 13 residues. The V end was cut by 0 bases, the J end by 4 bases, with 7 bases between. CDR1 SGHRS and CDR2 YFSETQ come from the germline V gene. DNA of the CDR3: TGCGCCAGCAGCTTGGTTTATGCCACTGAAGCTTTCTTT. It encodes CASSLVYATEAFF. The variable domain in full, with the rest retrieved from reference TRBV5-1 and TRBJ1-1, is KAGVTQTPRYLIKTRGQQVTLSCSPISGHRSVSWYQQTPGQGLQFLFEYFSETQRNKGNFPGRFSGRQFSNSRSEMNVSTLELGDSALYLCASSLVYATEAFFGQGTRLTVV.

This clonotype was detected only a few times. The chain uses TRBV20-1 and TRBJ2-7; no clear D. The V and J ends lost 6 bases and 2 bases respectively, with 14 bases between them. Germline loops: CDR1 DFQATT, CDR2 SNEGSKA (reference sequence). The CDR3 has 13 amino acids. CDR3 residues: CSARRTVTYEQYF. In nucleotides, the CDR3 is TGCAGTGCCAGAAGAACGGTTACCTACGAGCAGTACTTC.

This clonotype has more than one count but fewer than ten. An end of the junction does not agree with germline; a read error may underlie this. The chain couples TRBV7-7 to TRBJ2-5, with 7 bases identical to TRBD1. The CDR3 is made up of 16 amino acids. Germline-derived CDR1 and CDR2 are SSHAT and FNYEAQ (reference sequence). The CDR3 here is CASNTREDRSQETQYF. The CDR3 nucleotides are TGTGCTAGCAACACCCGAGAGGACAGGAGCCAAGAGACCCAGTACTTC.

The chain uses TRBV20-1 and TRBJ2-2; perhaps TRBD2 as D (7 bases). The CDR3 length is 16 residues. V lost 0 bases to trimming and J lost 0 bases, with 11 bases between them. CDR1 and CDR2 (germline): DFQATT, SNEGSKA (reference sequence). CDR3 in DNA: TGCAGTGCTAGAGATTGGGGGGGCGCGAACACCGGGGAGCTGTTTTTT. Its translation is CSARDWGGANTGELFF.

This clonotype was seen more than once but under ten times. CDR3 region: CASSLDGGGTDTQYF. The DNA of the CDR3 is TGTGCCAGCAGCTTAGATGGGGGGGGCACAGATACGCAGTATTTT. The chain couples TRBV7-2 to TRBJ2-3, with 7 nucleotides matching TRBD2. The CDR3 contains 15 residues. J lost 1 base, V lost 1 base, and 2 bases had no gene match. The germline CDR1 and CDR2 sequences are SGHTA and FQGNSA.

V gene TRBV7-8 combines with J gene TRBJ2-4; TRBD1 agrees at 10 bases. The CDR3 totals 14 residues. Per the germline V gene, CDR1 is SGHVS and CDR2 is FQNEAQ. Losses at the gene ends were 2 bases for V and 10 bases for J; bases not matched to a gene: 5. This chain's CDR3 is CASSLPGQGGIQYF. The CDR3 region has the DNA TGTGCCAGCAGCTTACCAGGACAGGGGGGGATTCAGTACTTC. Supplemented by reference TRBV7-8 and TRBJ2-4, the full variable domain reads GAGVSQSPRYKVAKRGQDVALRCDPISGHVSLFWYQQALGQGPEFLTYFQNEAQLDKSGLPSDRFFAERPEGSVSTLKIQRTQQEDSAVYLCASSLPGQGGIQYFGAGTRLSVL.

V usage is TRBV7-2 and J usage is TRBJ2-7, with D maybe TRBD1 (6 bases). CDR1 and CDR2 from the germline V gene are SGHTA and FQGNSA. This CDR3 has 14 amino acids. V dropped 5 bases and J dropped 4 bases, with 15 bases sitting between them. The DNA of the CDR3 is TGTGCCAGCAGCCCCACGGGACAACAGTACGAGCAGTACTTC. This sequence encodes CASSPTGQQYEQYF.

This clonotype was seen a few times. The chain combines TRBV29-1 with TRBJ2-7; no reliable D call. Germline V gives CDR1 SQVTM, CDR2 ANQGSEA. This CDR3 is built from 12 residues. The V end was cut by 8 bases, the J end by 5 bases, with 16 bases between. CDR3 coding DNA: TGCAGCTTCTCCCGGTTGAACAACGAGCAGTACTTC. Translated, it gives CSFSRLNNEQYF.

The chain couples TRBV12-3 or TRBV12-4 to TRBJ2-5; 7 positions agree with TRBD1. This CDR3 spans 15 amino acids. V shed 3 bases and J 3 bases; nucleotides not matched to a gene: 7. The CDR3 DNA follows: TGTGCCAGCAGTTTCCCGACAGGGCAGGAAGAGACCCAGTACTTC. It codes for CASSFPTGQEETQYF.

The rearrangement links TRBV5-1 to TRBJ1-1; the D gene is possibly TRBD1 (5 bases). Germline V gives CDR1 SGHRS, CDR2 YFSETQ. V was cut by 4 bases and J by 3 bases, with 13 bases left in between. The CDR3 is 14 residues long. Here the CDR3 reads CASSPRGEDTEAFF. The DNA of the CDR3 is TGCGCCAGCAGCCCCCGGGGGGAGGACACTGAAGCTTTCTTT.

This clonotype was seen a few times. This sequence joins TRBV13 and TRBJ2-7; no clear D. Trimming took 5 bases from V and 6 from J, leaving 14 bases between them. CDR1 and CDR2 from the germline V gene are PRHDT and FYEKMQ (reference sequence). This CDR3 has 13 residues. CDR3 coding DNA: TGTGCCAGCAGCCTCAGGCCATCCCCCGAGCAGTACTTC. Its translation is CASSLRPSPEQYF.

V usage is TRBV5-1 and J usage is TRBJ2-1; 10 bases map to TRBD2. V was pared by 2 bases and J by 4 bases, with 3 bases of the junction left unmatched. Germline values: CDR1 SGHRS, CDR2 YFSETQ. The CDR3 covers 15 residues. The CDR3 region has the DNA TGCGCCAGCAGCTTAAGCGGGAGGGATTACAATGAGCAGTTCTTC. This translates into CASSLSGRDYNEQFF.